The 13 T cell receptor beta chains below come from one sample, sequenced in a study of blood T cell repertoires in COVID-19. Sequencing was performed with immunoSEQ multiplex PCR; in TCRdb, only in-frame clones are kept and a portion is missing. The data contain some 300,000 clones, around 92% of them seen just once; the ten biggest clones take up 2.9%. Sequences were obtained from PBMCs or T cells enriched from blood (not recorded which). The receptors stem from a woman in her forties or fifties who had been exposed to COVID-19.

J is TRBJ2-3 and V is TRBV13; the D gene is possibly TRBD1 (5 bases). The CDR3 extends over 12 amino acids. The V gene lost 10 bases and the J gene lost 2 bases, with 10 bases spanning the gap. The germline V gene has CDR1 PRHDT and CDR2 FYEKMQ (reference sequence). CDR3 bases: TGTGCCACCTCAGGGCCCACAGATACGCAGTATTTT. Translation: CATSGPTDTQYF.

This sequence joins TRBV7-2 and TRBJ2-5; tentatively, D is TRBD1 (5 bases). With 3 bases removed from V and 4 bases from J, the gap between germline ends came to 15 bases. CDR1 and CDR2 (germline): SGHTA, FQGNSA. This CDR3 has 15 residues. The CDR3 DNA reads TGTGCCAGCAGCTTGGGCAGGGTCCGGCCAGAGACCCAGTACTTC. Its protein product is CASSLGRVRPETQYF.

The table lists this clone with a few counts. This chain connects TRBV19 to TRBJ1-2; D might be TRBD1 (5 bases). The CDR3 is made up of 13 amino acids. Germline values: CDR1 LNHDA, CDR2 SQIVND (reference sequence). V was shortened by 4 bases and J by 7 bases, with 13 bases between the two germline ends. As DNA, the CDR3 is TGTGCCAGTAGTACCCAGGGTGTTGGTGGCTACACCTTC. Translating gives CASSTQGVGGYTF.

In nucleotides, the CDR3 is TGTGCCAGCAGCCCCAGTCGGGCGGGGAACGAGCAGTACTTC. It codes for CASSPSRAGNEQYF. The chain has TRBV3-1 (or the pseudogene TRBV3-2) and TRBJ2-7; tentatively, D is TRBD2 (6 bases). Germline V gene lookup returns CDR1 LGHDT and CDR2 YNNKEL (reference sequence). This CDR3 is 14 amino acids long. V lost 4 bases to trimming and J lost 5 bases, with 15 bases between them.

The J gene is TRBJ1-6, the V gene TRBV5-4, with 10 bases fitting TRBD1. The J segment lost 14 bases and the V segment lost 4 bases, leaving 6 bases of the junction unmatched. The germline CDR1 and CDR2 sequences are SGHNT and YYREEE (reference sequence). The CDR3 is 13 amino acids. CDR3 sequence (DNA): TGTGCCAGCAGCGCAGACAGGGGGCTCACCCTCCACTTT. It specifies CASSADRGLTLHF.

The chain uses TRBV29-1 and TRBJ2-5; 7 nucleotides align to TRBD1. The CDR3 consists of 14 residues. After removal of 8 bases from V and 1 base from J, the junction contained 10 bases not matched to a gene. Germline values: CDR1 SQVTM, CDR2 ANQGSEA. The CDR3 DNA reads TGCAGCTCCACCTCGACAGGGCTCCAAGAGACCCAGTACTTC. As protein: CSSTSTGLQETQYF.

This chain connects TRBV2 to TRBJ1-5; D is ambiguous. The CDR3 runs 11 residues. Germline-derived CDR1 and CDR2 are SNHLY and FYNNEI. V lost 7 bases and J 9 bases, leaving 10 bases between the germline ends. CDR3 in DNA: TGTGCCAGCAACCTACGGGGGCCCCAGCATTTT. Its translation is CASNLRGPQHF. Drawing the rest from reference TRBV2 and TRBJ1-5, the complete variable domain is EPEVTQTPSHQVTQMGQEVILRCVPISNHLYFYWYRQILGQKVEFLVSFYNNEISEKSEIFDDQFSVERPDGSNFTLKIRSTKLEDSAMYFCASNLRGPQHFGDGTRLSIL.

The chain uses TRBV4-1 and TRBJ1-2; D is unclear. Germline CDR1 reads MGHRA; CDR2 reads YSYEKL. The CDR3 has 15 residues. V was trimmed by 6 bases and J by 2 bases, leaving 16 bases between them. The CDR3 sequence: CASSSDPIANYGYTF. As DNA, the CDR3 is TGCGCCAGCAGTTCCGACCCCATAGCCAACTATGGCTACACCTTC.

This rearrangement joins TRBV29-1 to TRBJ1-2; D remains ambiguous. Trimming shortened V by 0 bases and J by 4 bases, and 12 bases separated the two germline ends. The CDR3 runs 14 residues. Germline V gene sequence: CDR1 SQVTM, CDR2 ANQGSEA. As DNA, the CDR3 is TGCAGCGTTGAAGATCCGGGGAGACCCTATGGCTACACCTTC. Protein sequence: CSVEDPGRPYGYTF.

Only one count was recorded for this clone. CDR3 nucleotides: TGTGCCAGCAGTCTAGCCTTTCCCGGACAGGGCATTTATGGCTACACCTTC. This encodes CASSLAFPGQGIYGYTF. The chain recombines TRBV27 with TRBJ1-2; TRBD1 agrees at 8 bases. Germline values: CDR1 MNHEY, CDR2 SMNVEV (reference sequence). The CDR3 covers 17 residues. Germline trimming cut 5 bases from V and 5 bases from J; bases unmatched to any gene: 16.

The chain combines TRBV5-1 with TRBJ1-2; the D is unclear. Germline CDR1 and CDR2: SGHRS and YFSETQ. V lost 0 bases and J 0 bases, leaving 9 bases between the germline ends. The CDR3 length is 15 residues. The CDR3 DNA sequence: TGCGCCAGCAGCTTGGCAGAGGCCACTAACTATGGCTACACCTTC. This translates into CASSLAEATNYGYTF.

The rearrangement links TRBV18 to TRBJ1-4; 7 bases are a match to TRBD1. CDR1 and CDR2 (germline): KGHSH, LQKENI. V shed 1 base and J 8 bases; nucleotides not matched to a gene: 10. The CDR3 covers 16 residues. The CDR3 DNA follows: TGTGCCAGCTCACCACAAAGAGCAGGGGGGAACGAAAAACTGTTTTTT. It encodes CASSPQRAGGNEKLFF.

The V and J genes are TRBV6-1 and TRBJ2-5; the D gene is possibly TRBD2 (7 bases). Trimming left V 0 bases short and J 2 bases short, with 16 bases between. Germline V gives CDR1 MNHNS, CDR2 SASEGT. The CDR3 contains 17 residues. CDR3 protein: CASSEAHWEGGQETQYF. The CDR3 DNA is TGTGCCAGCAGTGAAGCGCATTGGGAGGGGGGACAAGAGACCCAGTACTTC.